Listed here are 2 T cell receptor beta chains from one sample, sequenced in a study of T cells after yellow fever vaccination. TCRdb reprocessed the 5' RACE reads with MiXCR, giving one entry per CDR3 protein. Of under 700,000 distinct CDR3 sequences in the sample, less than 20% are singletons; the top ten hold around 16%. The sample consisted of PBMCs, taken 4 to 6 days after the first yellow fever vaccination. These receptors all stem from a man aged 18 to 35 who received the YFV17D yellow fever vaccine.

This clonotype appeared a few times. The chain employs TRBV3-1 and TRBJ2-1; D gene unclear. V was pared by 1 base and J by 4 bases, with 8 bases between. This CDR3 is built from 14 residues. The germline gives CDR1 LGHDT, CDR2 YNNKEL (reference sequence). The CDR3, as DNA: TGTGCCAGCAGCCAAGGCAGCCTTTACAATGAGCAGTTCTTC. Its protein product is CASSQGSLYNEQFF.

The genes are TRBV15 and TRBJ2-1, with a tentative D call TRBD1 (6 bases). The germline V and J ends were trimmed by 4 bases and 3 bases, with 10 bases remaining between them. The CDR3 spans 14 residues. The germline V gene encodes CDR1 LNHNV and CDR2 YYDKDF (reference sequence). The CDR3 nucleotides read TGTGCCACCAGCACGTGGACAGACTACAATGAGCAGTTCTTC. As protein: CATSTWTDYNEQFF.